This TCR beta chain was captured by sequencing in a study of blood T cell repertoires in COVID-19. Study-level background: The samples span acute and convalescent COVID-19 from the United States, Italy and Spain.

This clone came up a few times. Germline assignment: CDR1 LGHDT and CDR2 YNNKEL (reference sequence). This CDR3 contains 13 residues. Deletions cut 6 bases from V and 0 bases from J, with 9 bases between. The assay was immunoSEQ multiplex PCR, and TCRdb's table has in-frame clones only and misses some. The data contain about 170,000 clones, around 80% of them singletons. This sequence joins TRBV3-1 (or the pseudogene TRBV3-2) and TRBJ2-7, with a weak D call TRBD2 (5 bases). Sequences were obtained from peripheral blood. The source of this sequence is a woman at least 80 years old with acute or convalescent COVID-19. This chain's CDR3 is CASRSGFSYEQYF. CDR3 DNA: TGTGCCAGCAGGAGCGGTTTCTCCTACGAGCAGTACTTC.